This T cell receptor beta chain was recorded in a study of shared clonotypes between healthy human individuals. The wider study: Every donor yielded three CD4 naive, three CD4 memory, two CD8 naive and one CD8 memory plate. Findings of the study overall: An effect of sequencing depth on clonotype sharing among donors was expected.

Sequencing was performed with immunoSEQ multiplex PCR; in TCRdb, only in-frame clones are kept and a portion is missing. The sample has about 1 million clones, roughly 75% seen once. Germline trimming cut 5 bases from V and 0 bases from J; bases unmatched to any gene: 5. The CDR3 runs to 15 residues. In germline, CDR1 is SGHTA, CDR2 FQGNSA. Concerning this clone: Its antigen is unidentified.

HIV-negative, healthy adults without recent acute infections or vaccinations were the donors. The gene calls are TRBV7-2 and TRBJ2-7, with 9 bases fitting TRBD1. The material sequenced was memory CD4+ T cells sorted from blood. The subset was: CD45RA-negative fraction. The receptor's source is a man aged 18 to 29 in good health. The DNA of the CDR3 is TGTGCCAGCAGCCAGGGACAGGGTGGCTCCTACGAGCAGTACTTC. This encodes CASSQGQGGSYEQYF.